This T cell receptor beta chain comes out of a study of cytomegalovirus exposure and HLA in healthy donors. On this clone itself: The antigen is undetermined.

Findings of the study overall: According to a subsequent analysis, TCR clusters identified in the first cohort showed a tendency to co-occur across the roughly 120 validation repertoires. Most sequenced TCRs were rare (though some public TCRs occurred in many donors). Reports credit the classifier with highly specific, highly sensitive diagnosis of cytomegalovirus status.

Clones were read by immunoSEQ multiplex PCR, and TCRdb kept only the in-frame ones, dropping some. The data show approximately 160,000 clones, 80% to 90% seen once. This TCR came from a young woman in good health and CMV-seronegative. Sequencing was done on a sample of PBMCs.

CDR3 loop: CASSLGGHEQYF. In nucleotides, the CDR3 is TGTGCCAGCAGCTTAGGGGGCCACGAGCAGTACTTC. The chain uses TRBV7-2 and TRBJ2-7; D might be TRBD1 (5 bases). From germline, CDR1 is SGHTA and CDR2 FQGNSA. CDR3 size: 12 residues. V was shortened by 1 base and J by 5 bases, with 6 bases between the two germline ends.